This TCR beta chain was documented in a study of CD8+CD57+ T cells in acquired aplastic anemia. Study details: Across the sorted CD4+ and CD8+ cells, DNA amounts averaged about 3 ug.

Findings and limits, study-wide: CD8+ Simpson's diversity in patients was not significantly different from that in controls. Patients and controls had in common 25 to 35 CD8+ CDR3 sequences.

This clonotype has just a few counts. Its antigen is unidentified. This could be a read error, since a much larger clone is one nucleotide away. The template for TCR beta VDJ and CDR3 sequence profiling was genomic DNA. TCRdb re-derived calls from the reads in MiXCR, one entry per CDR3 protein. The sample holds some 220,000 distinct CDR3 sequences; approximately 35% are singletons and the top ten take 1.1%. Germline values: CDR1 LNHDA, CDR2 SQIVND (reference sequence). CDR3 size: 14 residues. V lost 5 bases and J lost 0, with 7 bases in between. This TCR came from a human donor in good health, serving as a control. Sample: sorted CD4+, CD8+, or CD8+CD57+ T cells (not recorded which) from PBMCs. The chain links TRBV19 to TRBJ1-4; D not resolved. CDR3 sequence (DNA): TGTGCCAGTAGTTCCCTCACAACTAATGAAAAACTGTTTTTT. It yields the protein CASSSLTTNEKLFF.